This is a list of T cell receptor beta chains from one sample in a study of early T cells in non-severe SARS-CoV-2 infection. TCRdb itself ran the 5' RACE reads through MiXCR, one entry per CDR3 protein. The sample lists 70,000 to 95,000 distinct CDR3 sequences, 8.5% to 10% occurring once. Sequencing was performed on whole blood. Every receptor here comes from an adult who was a healthcare worker with PCR-confirmed SARS-CoV-2 infection or an uninfected control (not recorded which). CDR3s include the opening cysteine and the closing phenylalanine or tryptophan. D genes are given only for firm matches. Some rows mark clone size as missing; the rest say once, few, many or name a class of expanded clone.

15	TRBJ2-7	TRBV20-1	-	many	TGCAGTGCTAGAGATGGGGGTAGGGGGGCCTACGAGCAGTACTTC	CSARDGGRGAYEQYF
14	TRBJ1-5	TRBV28	-	many	TGTGCCAGCAGCCCCCCGCGAAAAGGACAGCCCCAGCATTTT	CASSPPRKGQPQHF
13	TRBJ1-3	TRBV5-6	-	many	TGTGCCAGCAGCTCGGGACCCGGAAACACCATATATTTT	CASSSGPGNTIYF
15	TRBJ2-7	TRBV19	TRBD1	-	TGTGCCAGTAAACGCCTCGCACAGGGGCCCTCCGAGCAGTACTTC	CASKRLAQGPSEQYF
12	TRBJ2-5	TRBV29-1	-	-	TGCAGCGTTCGTCCCAAGAAAGAGACCCAGTACTTC	CSVRPKKETQYF
15	TRBJ1-2	TRBV20-1	TRBD1	-	TGCAGTGCTAGAAGGACAGGTTTGAATAACTATGGCTACACCTTC	CSARRTGLNNYGYTF
15	TRBJ2-1	TRBV28	-	many	TGTGCCAGCAGTTTAACTAGCAGTGTTTACAATGAGCAGTTCTTC	CASSLTSSVYNEQFF
16	TRBJ2-3	TRBV6-6	-	few	TGTGCCAGCAGGCCCCTGGGGCTAGCAACCACAGATACGCAGTATTTT	CASRPLGLATTDTQYF
17	TRBJ1-5	TRBV7-9	TRBD1	many	TGTGCCAGCAGCTTAGATGGCTCAGGGGGCAACAATCAGCCCCAGCATTTT	CASSLDGSGGNNQPQHF
13	TRBJ2-7	TRBV2	-	many	TGTGCCAGCAGCGCGAGGATAGGCCACGAGCAGTACTTC	CASSARIGHEQYF
14	TRBJ2-7	TRBV10-3	-	many	TGTGCCATCAAGGGGGGGGACCTAACCTACGAGCAGTACTTC	CAIKGGDLTYEQYF
14	TRBJ2-2	TRBV7-3	-	-	TGTGCCAGCAGCTTATACAGGGACACCGGGGAGCTGTTTTTT	CASSLYRDTGELFF
11	TRBJ2-1	TRBV29-1	-	-	TGCAGCGCGCCGACTGGCTCCAAGCAGTTCTTC	CSAPTGSKQFF
18	TRBJ1-5	TRBV28	TRBD1	many	TGTGCCAGCAGTTTACTAGGGTTCGGACAGGATAGCAATCAGCCCCAGCATTTT	CASSLLGFGQDSNQPQHF
12	TRBJ2-7	TRBV20-1	TRBD1	-	TGCAGTGCTCGACAGGGGATCGGCGAGCAGTACTTC	CSARQGIGEQYF
15	TRBJ2-2	TRBV2	TRBD2	-	TGTGCCAGCAGTGGGGGACTAGCGGGAACCGGGGAGCTGTTTTTT	CASSGGLAGTGELFF
13	TRBJ2-7	TRBV12-3/TRBV12-4	-	many	TGTGCCAGCAGTTTTCGGGGAATTTACGAGCAGTACTTC	CASSFRGIYEQYF
14	TRBJ1-2	TRBV4-1	-	-	TGCGCCAGCAGCCAAGATCCAGCTAACTATGGCTACACCTTC	CASSQDPANYGYTF
14	TRBJ2-1	TRBV11-2	TRBD2	-	TGTGCCAGCAAAAAGGCGGGAGGGCCGGATGAGCAGTTCTTC	CASKKAGGPDEQFF
15	TRBJ1-6	TRBV2	-	-	TGTGCCAGCAGTGCTCAGTTCTCCGTAGATTCACCCCTCCACTTT	CASSAQFSVDSPLHF
17	TRBJ2-1	TRBV9	TRBD2	many	TGTGCCAGCAGCGTAGGACTAGCGGGAGGGCCCCACAATGAGCAGTTCTTC	CASSVGLAGGPHNEQFF
12	TRBJ2-5	TRBV7-2	-	many	TGTGCCAGCAGCTCCCTGGCGGAGACCCAGTACTTC	CASSSLAETQYF